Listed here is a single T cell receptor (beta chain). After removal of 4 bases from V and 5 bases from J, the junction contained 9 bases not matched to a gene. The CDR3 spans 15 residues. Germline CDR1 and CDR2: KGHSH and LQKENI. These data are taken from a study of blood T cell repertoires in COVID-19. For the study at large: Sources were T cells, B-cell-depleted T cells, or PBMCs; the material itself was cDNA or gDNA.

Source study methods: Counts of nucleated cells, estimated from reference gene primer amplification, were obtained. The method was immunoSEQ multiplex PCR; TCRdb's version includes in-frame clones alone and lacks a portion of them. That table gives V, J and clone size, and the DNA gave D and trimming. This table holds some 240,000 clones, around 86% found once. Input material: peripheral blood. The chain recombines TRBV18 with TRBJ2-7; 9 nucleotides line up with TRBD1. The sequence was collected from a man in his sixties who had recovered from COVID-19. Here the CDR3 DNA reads TGTGCCAGCTCACAACCCGGGACAGGGTTCCACGAGCAGTACTTC. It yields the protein CASSQPGTGFHEQYF.